The T cell receptor (beta chain) under discussion was sequenced for a study of cytomegalovirus exposure and HLA in healthy donors. Study-wide results and caveats: Associated with cytomegalovirus, according to the listing, were 150 to 200 TCR beta chains.

Here immunoSEQ multiplex PCR was the method, and the copy in TCRdb shows in-frame clones only, minus some. The sample records 220,000 or so clones, 65% to 85% being singletons. This CDR3 is built from 14 residues. CDR1 is MDHEN and CDR2 is SYDVKM in the germline V gene. V shed 5 bases and J shed 3 bases, with 14 bases lying between them. In the case of this clone: The antigen is undetermined.

The sequencing input was PBMCs. This sequence originates from a woman between 25 and 40 years old in good health and CMV-seropositive. V gene TRBV28 combines with J gene TRBJ2-7; D remains unclear. In nucleotides, the CDR3 is TGTGCCAGCAGTCCAATCACGCGGAGCTACGAGCAGTACTTC. It translates to CASSPITRSYEQYF.